These 3 T cell receptor beta chains share one sample of origin, sequenced in a study of cytomegalovirus exposure and HLA in healthy donors. PCR used 60 Vbeta primers and 13 Jbeta primers. The method was immunoSEQ multiplex PCR; TCRdb's version includes in-frame clones alone and lacks a portion of them. The sample contains approximately 190,000 clones, over 75% of which appear only once. Specimen: PBMCs. Every receptor here comes from a man aged 50-59 years in good health and CMV-seronegative.

This rearrangement joins TRBV10-3 to TRBJ2-7; possible D gene TRBD2, 6 bases. Germline loops: CDR1 ENHRY, CDR2 SYGVKD. The CDR3 length is 12 residues. V dropped 7 bases and J dropped 7 bases, with 14 bases sitting between them. The CDR3 DNA follows: TGTGCCATCAATATAGGGGCGGGGGAGCAGTACTTC. This encodes CAINIGAGEQYF.

J is TRBJ2-1 and V is TRBV5-1, with 9 positions matching TRBD1. CDR3 length equals 16 residues. Germline trimming cut 3 bases from V and 8 bases from J; bases unmatched to any gene: 12. From germline, CDR1 is SGHRS and CDR2 YFSETQ. The CDR3 DNA reads as TGCGCCAGCAGCTCTATCCCGGGACAGGGCGGCGATGAGCAGTTCTTC. Its protein product is CASSSIPGQGGDEQFF.

The chain is built from TRBV6-1 and TRBJ1-6; D gene uncertain. Germline assignment: CDR1 MNHNS and CDR2 SASEGT. Deletions cut 4 bases from V and 8 bases from J, with 12 bases between. This CDR3 contains 14 residues. This chain's CDR3 is CASSGGADYSPLHF. CDR3 sequence (DNA): TGTGCCAGCAGTGGCGGTGCAGATTATTCACCCCTCCACTTT.